These 31 T cell receptor beta chains originate from one sample sequenced in a study of blood T cells in healthy people across ages. The authors ran a second PCR of about 6 to 11 cycles using a sample-barcoded 5' primer and a J-beta primer mix. TCRdb independently ran MiXCR on the 5' RACE reads; one entry per CDR3 protein. The sample records about 580,000 distinct CDR3 sequences, around 48% being singletons. The sequencing sample was made of blood. The receptor set was obtained from a man of 80 years or more in good health.

This clonotype showed up many times. The chain combines TRBV6-5 with TRBJ2-7; D is possibly TRBD1 or TRBD2 (5 bases each). Trimming took off 5 bases at V and 6 bases at J, with 17 bases between the two ends. The CDR3 runs 14 residues. Looked up from germline, CDR1 is MNHEY and CDR2 is SVGAGI. The CDR3 DNA follows: TGTGCCAGCAGTCCCCGGGACCCCTCTCGCGAGCAGTACTTC. Residues: CASSPRDPSREQYF.

This clonotype has only a few counts. DNA for the CDR3: TGCAGCGTGAAAGGGAACACTGAAGCTTTCTTT. Amino acids: CSVKGNTEAFF. The V and J genes are TRBV29-1 and TRBJ1-1; unclear D gene. This CDR3 has 11 amino acids. Germline CDR1 and CDR2: SQVTM and ANQGSEA. Trimming cost V 6 bases and J 1 base, with 6 bases left between them.

CDR3 in amino acids: CASSKEEGDQETQFF. The CDR3 DNA follows: TGTGCCAGCAGCAAAGAGGAGGGCGACCAAGAGACCCAGTTCTTC. This rearrangement joins TRBV21-1 to TRBJ2-5; TRBD2 is taken as the D call from the table, unchecked against the DNA. The J call is uncertain, as TRBJ2-1 better fits the DNA end. TRBV21-1 corresponds to a pseudogene. The CDR3 loop spans 15 amino acids.

The chain has TRBV7-6 and TRBJ2-5; D is unresolved. With the DNA end fitting TRBJ2-7 better, the J assignment may be wrong. The CDR3 has 12 amino acids. Per germline, CDR1 SGHVS and CDR2 FNYEAQ. The CDR3 DNA reads as TGTGCCAGCAGCTTACGGAACTCCGAGCAGTACTTC. It is translated as CASSLRNSEQYF.

The table lists this clonotype with a count of one. At one of its ends the junction is not consistent with the germline gene, which may arise from a read error. The genes are TRBV3-1 and TRBJ2-1, with 7 positions matching TRBD2. Germline loops: CDR1 LGHDT, CDR2 YNNKEL (reference sequence). This CDR3 contains 16 residues. Here the CDR3 reads CAGSQDLGAGVYEQFF. The DNA of the CDR3 is TGTGCCGGCAGCCAAGATCTTGGGGCGGGAGTGTACGAGCAGTTCTTC.

V gene TRBV9 combines with J gene TRBJ2-7; no clear D gene. Germline V gene data show CDR1 as SGDLS and CDR2 as YYNGEE. The V gene lost 2 bases and the J gene lost 3 bases, with 12 bases spanning the gap. This CDR3 spans 14 amino acids. The CDR3 region has the DNA TGTGCCAGCAGCGTCGATCCCAAGGACTACGAGCAGTACTTC. Its protein product is CASSVDPKDYEQYF.

The V gene is TRBV7-2, the J gene TRBJ2-3; TRBD2 is a possible D gene (7 bases). CDR1 and CDR2 from the germline V gene are SGHTA and FQGNSA. V dropped 5 bases and J dropped 5 bases, with 20 bases sitting between them. CDR3 size: 16 residues. The CDR3 region is CASSIRGAHTGDTQYF. The DNA of the CDR3 is TGTGCCAGCAGCATCCGGGGGGCACACACGGGAGATACGCAGTATTTT.

This chain links TRBV3-1 with TRBJ2-7; 9 nucleotides line up with TRBD2. V was clipped by 1 base and J by 3 bases; unmatched bases: 7. The germline V gene has CDR1 LGHDT and CDR2 YNNKEL (reference sequence). The CDR3 is 16 amino acids. The CDR3 region is CASSQAGAGGLYEQYF. The CDR3 DNA is TGTGCCAGCAGCCAAGCTGGAGCGGGAGGCCTCTACGAGCAGTACTTC.

The V call is TRBV12-3 or TRBV12-4, the J call TRBJ2-7; maybe TRBD1 (6 bases). CDR3 length: 14 residues. V was clipped by 6 bases and J by 0 bases, with 12 bases between them. CDR3 sequence: CASSPEGVSYEQYF. The CDR3 DNA sequence: TGTGCCAGCAGCCCCGAGGGGGTCTCCTACGAGCAGTACTTC.

This rearrangement joins TRBV4-1 to TRBJ2-5; D might be TRBD1 (6 bases). This CDR3 has 17 residues. V shed 4 bases and J shed 0 bases, with 18 bases lying between them. CDR1 MGHRA and CDR2 YSYEKL come from the germline V gene. The CDR3 bases are TGCGCCAGCAGCCTCTACCCCCCTGGACAGAACCAAGAGACCCAGTACTTC. It translates to CASSLYPPGQNQETQYF.

The rearrangement uses TRBV29-1 and TRBJ2-3; a weak D match, TRBD1 (6 bases). V was trimmed by 2 bases and J by 13 bases, leaving 16 bases between them. The CDR3 is 12 residues long. The germline V gene encodes CDR1 SQVTM and CDR2 ANQGSEA. CDR3 sequence: CSVEMQGIKEYF. In DNA form, the CDR3 reads TGCAGCGTTGAAATGCAGGGGATCAAGGAGTATTTT.

Comments on this clonotype: At one of its ends the junction is not consistent with the germline gene, which may arise from a read error. The CDR3 here is CRARVQVRGFF. The DNA of the CDR3 is TGCAGGGCTAGAGTCCAGGTCAGGGGGTTCTTC. The chain uses TRBV20-1 and TRBJ2-1; D is perhaps TRBD1 (6 bases). CDR3 length: 11 residues. From germline, CDR1 is DFQATT and CDR2 SNEGSKA (reference sequence).

CDR3 nucleotides: TGTGCCAGCAGCTCAGGGGGCCCCGGGGAGCTGTTTTTT. Encoded protein: CASSSGGPGELFF. The rearrangement joins TRBV7-3 to TRBJ2-2, with 8 bases aligning to TRBD1. The germline V gene encodes CDR1 SGHTA and CDR2 FQGTGA. The CDR3 runs to 13 residues. V was clipped by 4 bases and J by 6 bases; unmatched bases: 1. Full variable domain (missing parts from reference TRBV7-3 and TRBJ2-2): GAGVSQTPSNKVTEKGKYVELRCDPISGHTALYWYRQSLGQGPEFLIYFQGTGAADDSGLPNDRFFAVRPEGSVSTLKIQRTERGDSAVYLCASSSGGPGELFFGEGSRLTVL.

The chain couples TRBV5-6 to TRBJ2-7; the D gene is possibly TRBD1 (6 bases). Trimming pared 3 bases from V and 9 bases from J, leaving 16 bases between. Germline V CDR1 and CDR2: SGHDT, YYEEEE. CDR3 length equals 13 residues. The chain's CDR3 is CASSSGTPKGQYF. CDR3 in DNA: TGTGCCAGCAGCTCCGGGACACCTAAAGGGCAGTACTTC.

This rearrangement joins TRBV29-1 to TRBJ2-1; unclear D gene. Trimming took 7 bases from V and 0 from J, leaving 10 bases between them. The CDR3 covers 13 residues. Per germline, CDR1 SQVTM and CDR2 ANQGSEA. DNA of the CDR3: TGCAGCGCCGTAGAAGTCTCCTACAATGAGCAGTTCTTC. It is translated as CSAVEVSYNEQFF.

The table lists this clonotype with a count of one. The chain combines TRBV7-2 with TRBJ2-7, with D possibly being TRBD2 (5 bases). Germline CDR1 reads SGHTA; CDR2 reads FQGNSA. V was trimmed by 10 bases and J by 12 bases, leaving 19 bases between them. The CDR3 spans 11 residues. CDR3 sequence reads: CANSPLERMYF. CDR3 in DNA: TGTGCCAACTCCCCCCTTGAGCGGATGTACTTC.

This clonotype was observed a handful of times. The chain joins TRBV20-1 to TRBJ2-7; the D is unclear. Germline V gene lookup returns CDR1 DFQATT and CDR2 SNEGSKA (reference sequence). The CDR3 loop spans 12 amino acids. The V gene lost 3 bases and the J gene lost 7 bases, with 13 bases spanning the gap. Here the CDR3 DNA reads TGCAGTGCTAGCGGTTTCCGCGGAGAGCAGTACTTC. This codes for CSASGFRGEQYF.

The chain uses TRBV20-1 and TRBJ2-1; 13 positions match TRBD2. The germline CDR1 and CDR2 sequences are DFQATT and SNEGSKA (reference sequence). With V trimmed by 5 bases and J by 7 bases, 5 bases remained unmatched. The CDR3 has 14 residues. The CDR3 loop reads CSAWTSGRLNEQFF. The DNA of the CDR3 is TGCAGTGCTTGGACTAGCGGGAGATTAAATGAGCAGTTCTTC.

V usage is TRBV10-3 and J usage is TRBJ2-3; TRBD2 might be the D (7 bases). The CDR3 runs to 15 residues. Germline CDR1 ENHRY, CDR2 SYGVKD. Trimming pared 3 bases from V and 2 bases from J, leaving 12 bases between. The CDR3 sequence is CAISEGGGVTDTQYF. The CDR3 DNA follows: TGTGCCATCAGTGAAGGGGGGGGCGTCACAGATACGCAGTATTTT.

Turning to this clonotype: The junction does not match germline at one end; this may be a read error. V and J are TRBV5-1 and TRBJ2-3; 8 bases are a match to TRBD2. The CDR3 is 16 residues long. Germline V gene sequence: CDR1 SGHRS, CDR2 YFSETQ. CDR3 DNA sequence: TGCGCCAGCAGTAGGCTAGGCGGGGGGAGCACAGGTACGCAGTATTTT. It specifies CASSRLGGGSTGTQYF.

The CDR3 is CSVEDSGATPDYGYTF. The CDR3 DNA is TGCAGCGTTGAAGATTCGGGGGCGACGCCGGACTATGGCTACACCTTC. The chain carries TRBV29-1 and TRBJ1-2; the D gene is possibly TRBD1 (6 bases). Germline values: CDR1 SQVTM, CDR2 ANQGSEA. This CDR3 region has 16 residues. V dropped 0 bases and J dropped 3 bases, with 17 bases sitting between them.

There are a few counts of this clonotype. J is TRBJ1-2 and V is TRBV6-5; a weak D match, TRBD1 (6 bases). Between the trimmed V and J ends, which lost 6 bases and 4 bases, there was a span of 12 bases. Per the germline V gene, CDR1 is MNHEY and CDR2 is SVGAGI. This CDR3 comprises 13 residues. The CDR3 protein is CASRDTGIYGYTF. In DNA, the CDR3 is TGTGCCAGCAGGGACACAGGGATCTATGGCTACACCTTC.

This chain uses TRBV9 with TRBJ2-3; 10 bases fit TRBD2. V dropped 4 bases and J dropped 3; count of bases not matched to a gene: 8. The CDR3 is made up of 16 amino acids. CDR1 is SGDLS and CDR2 is YYNGEE in the germline V gene. CDR3 nucleotides: TGTGCCAGCAGCCCGATCGTAGCGGGAGGAACAGATACGCAGTATTTT. Residues: CASSPIVAGGTDTQYF.

CDR3 amino acids: CSARGAGALVYNEQFF. CDR3 nucleotide sequence: TGCAGTGCTAGAGGGGCGGGCGCGCTTGTTTACAATGAGCAGTTCTTC. This chain joins TRBV20-1 and TRBJ2-1; maybe TRBD2 (5 bases). Trimming took 1 base from V and 4 from J, leaving 17 bases between them. Per germline, CDR1 DFQATT and CDR2 SNEGSKA (reference sequence). The CDR3 is 16 amino acids.

This clonotype is a singleton in its sample. The chain employs TRBV4-1 and TRBJ1-5; D uncertain. Germline-derived CDR1 and CDR2 are MGHRA and YSYEKL. The V end was cut by 0 bases, the J end by 0 bases, with 21 bases between. The CDR3 has 20 residues. Here the CDR3 reads CASSQDPAEAERYSNQPQHF. Here the CDR3 DNA reads TGCGCCAGCAGCCAAGATCCGGCCGAGGCGGAAAGATATAGCAATCAGCCCCAGCATTTT.

The J gene is TRBJ2-7, the V gene TRBV6-2 or TRBV6-3, with 12 bases aligning to TRBD1. The CDR3 spans 19 residues. Germline V gene lookup returns CDR1 MNHEY and CDR2 SVGEGT. V gave up 2 bases and J gave up 1 base; unmatched junction bases: 12. The CDR3 DNA reads TGTGCCAGCAGTTACCCGGCGGGACAGGGGGCGAAGATTTCCTACGAGCAGTACTTC. Its protein is CASSYPAGQGAKISYEQYF.

The chain employs TRBV6-1 and TRBJ1-6; the D gene is possibly TRBD1 (6 bases). CDR1 is MNHNS and CDR2 is SASEGT in the germline V gene. Trimming took 2 bases from V and 11 from J, leaving 13 bases between them. This CDR3 has 14 amino acids. As DNA, the CDR3 is TGTGCCAGCAGTGAATCCTACAGGGCTGCACCCCTCCACTTT. This sequence encodes CASSESYRAAPLHF.

The chain uses TRBV3-1 and TRBJ2-2; D may be TRBD1 or TRBD2 (7 bases each). This CDR3 spans 16 amino acids. With 4 bases removed from V and 4 bases from J, the gap between germline ends came to 16 bases. Germline CDR1 is LGHDT and CDR2 is YNNKEL (reference sequence). The CDR3 region is CASSPRGGGITGELFF. Here the CDR3 DNA reads TGTGCCAGCAGCCCTAGGGGAGGGGGCATCACCGGGGAGCTGTTTTTT.

The chain is built from TRBV6-5 and TRBJ1-6; perhaps TRBD1 as D (6 bases). CDR3 length equals 15 residues. Trimming stripped 4 bases from V and 10 bases from J, with 17 bases between. The germline gives CDR1 MNHEY, CDR2 SVGAGI. Here the CDR3 DNA reads TGTGCCAGCAGTTCCTCGACAGGTGATGAGTCACCCCTCCACTTT. Encoded protein: CASSSSTGDESPLHF.

This clonotype was detected a few times. The CDR3 reads CASSQGRLAGASTDTQYF. CDR3 sequence (DNA): TGCGCCAGCAGCCAAGGGCGACTAGCGGGGGCTAGCACAGATACGCAGTATTTT. This sequence joins TRBV4-1 and TRBJ2-3; 12 bases fit TRBD2. Germline-derived CDR1 and CDR2 are MGHRA and YSYEKL. After removal of 1 base from V and 0 bases from J, the junction contained 5 bases not matched to a gene. The CDR3 runs 18 residues.

The chain carries TRBV6-5 and TRBJ1-5; TRBD1 aligns across 9 bases. The germline CDR1 and CDR2 sequences are MNHEY and SVGAGI. Losses at the gene ends were 5 bases for V and 8 bases for J; bases not matched to a gene: 7. The CDR3 has 14 amino acids. The CDR3 here is CASSPDRGSEPQHF. CDR3 nucleotide sequence: TGTGCCAGCAGTCCCGACAGGGGGTCGGAGCCCCAGCATTTT.